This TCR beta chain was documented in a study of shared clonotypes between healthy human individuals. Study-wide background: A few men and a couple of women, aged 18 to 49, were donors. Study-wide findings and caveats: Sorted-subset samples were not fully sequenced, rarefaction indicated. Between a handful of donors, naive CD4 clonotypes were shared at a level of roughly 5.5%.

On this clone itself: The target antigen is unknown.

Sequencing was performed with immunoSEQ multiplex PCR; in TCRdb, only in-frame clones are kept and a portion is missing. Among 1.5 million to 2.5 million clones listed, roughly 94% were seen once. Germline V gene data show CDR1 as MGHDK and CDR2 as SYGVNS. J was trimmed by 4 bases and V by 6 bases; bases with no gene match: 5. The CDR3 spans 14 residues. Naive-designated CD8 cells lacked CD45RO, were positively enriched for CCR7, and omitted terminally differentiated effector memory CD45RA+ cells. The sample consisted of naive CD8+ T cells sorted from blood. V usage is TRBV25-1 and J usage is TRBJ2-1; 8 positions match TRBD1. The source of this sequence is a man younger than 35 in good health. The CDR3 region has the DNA TGTGCCAGCAGCAGGGGGCCTTTATACAATGAGCAGTTCTTC. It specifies CASSRGPLYNEQFF.